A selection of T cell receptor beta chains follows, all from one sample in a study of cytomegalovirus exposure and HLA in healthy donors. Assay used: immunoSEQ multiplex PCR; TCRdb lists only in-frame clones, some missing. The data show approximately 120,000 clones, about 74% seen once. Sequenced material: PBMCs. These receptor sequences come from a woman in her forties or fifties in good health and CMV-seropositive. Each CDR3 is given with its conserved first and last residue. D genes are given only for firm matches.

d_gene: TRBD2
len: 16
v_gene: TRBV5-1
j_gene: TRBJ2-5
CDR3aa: CASSYSSSGGLKTQYF

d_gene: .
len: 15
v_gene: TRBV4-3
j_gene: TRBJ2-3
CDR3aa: CASSVGQGSTDTQYF

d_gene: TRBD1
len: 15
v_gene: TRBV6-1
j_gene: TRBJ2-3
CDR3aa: CASNHGTGYIDTQYF

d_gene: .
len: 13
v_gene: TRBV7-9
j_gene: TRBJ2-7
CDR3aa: CASTHRSDYEQYF

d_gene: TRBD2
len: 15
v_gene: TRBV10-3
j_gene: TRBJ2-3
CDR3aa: CAIRRGAGVTDTQYF

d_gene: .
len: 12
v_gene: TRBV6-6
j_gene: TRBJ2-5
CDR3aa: CASTTGEETQYF

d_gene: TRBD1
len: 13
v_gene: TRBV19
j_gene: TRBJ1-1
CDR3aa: CASSFAGTGNAFF

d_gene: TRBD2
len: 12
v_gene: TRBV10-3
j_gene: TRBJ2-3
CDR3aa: CAISESTGGQYF

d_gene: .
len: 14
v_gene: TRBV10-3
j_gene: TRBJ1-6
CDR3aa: CAISGGAHNSPLHF

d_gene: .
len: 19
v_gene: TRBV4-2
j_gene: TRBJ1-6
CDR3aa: CASSQELTLGSSYNSPLHF

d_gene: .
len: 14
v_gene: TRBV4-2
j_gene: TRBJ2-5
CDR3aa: CASSQGTAQETQYF

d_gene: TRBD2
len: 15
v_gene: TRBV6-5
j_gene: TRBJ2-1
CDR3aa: CASNPAGGRYNEQFF

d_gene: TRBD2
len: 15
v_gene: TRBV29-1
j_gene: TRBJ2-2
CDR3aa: CSGRTSGGFTGELFF

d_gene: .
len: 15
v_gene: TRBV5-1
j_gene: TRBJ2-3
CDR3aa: CASSLGLAGTDTQYF

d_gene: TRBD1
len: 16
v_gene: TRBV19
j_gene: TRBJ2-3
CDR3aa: CASSIFGQGGTDTQYF

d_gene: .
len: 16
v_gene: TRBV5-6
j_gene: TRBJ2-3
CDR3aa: CASSSEWGRSTDTQYF

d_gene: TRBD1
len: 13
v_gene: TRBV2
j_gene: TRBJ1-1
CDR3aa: CASRGQLNTEAFF

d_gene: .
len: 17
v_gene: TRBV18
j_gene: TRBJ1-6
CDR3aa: CASSPLTPGSYNSPLHF

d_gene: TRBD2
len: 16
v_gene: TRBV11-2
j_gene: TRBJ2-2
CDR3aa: CASSFTSGGSTGELFF

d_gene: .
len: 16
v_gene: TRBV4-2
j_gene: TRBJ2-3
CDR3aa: CASSQRGGPGTDTQYF

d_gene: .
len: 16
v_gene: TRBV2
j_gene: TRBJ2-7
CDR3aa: CASRGQMSLVPYEQYF

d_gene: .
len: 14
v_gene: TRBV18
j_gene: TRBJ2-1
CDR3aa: CASSPRGAGGEQFF

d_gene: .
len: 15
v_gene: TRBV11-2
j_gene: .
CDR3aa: CASSLAGRSSYEQYF

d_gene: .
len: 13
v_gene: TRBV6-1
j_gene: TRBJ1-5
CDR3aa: CASNNRGNQPQHF

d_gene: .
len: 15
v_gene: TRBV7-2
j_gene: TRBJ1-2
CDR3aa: CASSPAAGVNYGYTF

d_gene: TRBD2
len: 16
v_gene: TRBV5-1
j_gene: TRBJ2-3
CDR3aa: CASSPRTSGITDTQYF

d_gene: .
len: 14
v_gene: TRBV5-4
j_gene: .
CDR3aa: CASSPSRISDEQYF